This TCR beta chain was found in a study of cytomegalovirus exposure and HLA in healthy donors. General study results and limits: A later look showed TCR association rates differing by HLA locus, highest for DRB1 and lowest for HLA-C.

In regard to this clone: Its specificity is unknown.

The germline V gene has CDR1 LGHNT and CDR2 FRNRAP. The CDR3 has 16 residues. The V and J ends lost 5 bases and 4 bases respectively, with 18 bases between them. The study ran its PCR with 60 Vbeta and 13 Jbeta primers. The protocol was immunoSEQ multiplex PCR, while the TCRdb copy is restricted to in-frame clones and leaves out a portion. This sample has over 150,000 clones; roughly 81% occur once, and the top ten carry approximately 2.5%. Sequencing was carried out using PBMCs. J is TRBJ2-1 and V is TRBV12-5; D might be TRBD2 (7 bases). The sequence derives from a man aged 25-45 years in good health and CMV-seropositive. The CDR3 bases are TGTGCTAGTGGTCCAAGGGGGGGCGGGAATTACAATGAGCAGTTCTTC. Protein product: CASGPRGGGNYNEQFF.